The next 22 T cell receptor beta chains were all read from a single sample in a study of CD8 T cells in ankylosing spondylitis. TCRdb re-called the 5' RACE reads through MiXCR, storing one row per CDR3 protein. The table lists about 140,000 distinct CDR3 sequences, more than 7% of them singletons, with 7.3% in the top ten. Source material: synovial fluid, either unsorted or a sorted T cell fraction (not recorded which). These receptors were collected from a male donor with ankylosing spondylitis.

This clonotype occurred many times. The V call is TRBV5-1, the J call TRBJ2-7, with D perhaps TRBD1 (5 bases). Per germline, CDR1 SGHRS and CDR2 YFSETQ. The CDR3 covers 15 residues. The ends were cut back, 5 bases at V and 3 bases at J, with 18 bases in the middle. The CDR3 region has the DNA TGCGCCAGCAGATTAACCCTCCAGGGTAGCTACGAGCAGTACTTC. As protein: CASRLTLQGSYEQYF.

By its share, this clonotype is medium-sized. V gene TRBV7-9 combines with J gene TRBJ2-3; 8 nucleotides align to TRBD2. Trimming removed 5 bases from V and 4 bases from J; junction bases left unmatched: 11. Per the germline V gene, CDR1 is SEHNR and CDR2 is FQNEAQ (reference sequence). This CDR3 spans 16 amino acids. DNA of the CDR3: TGTGCCAGCAGCCGAACCCCGGGACTAGTCGCAGATACGCAGTATTTT. Translation gives CASSRTPGLVADTQYF.

The CDR3 reads CASSPFNSYEQYF. In DNA, the CDR3 is TGCGCCAGCAGCCCCTTCAACTCCTACGAGCAGTACTTC. This chain links TRBV5-1 with TRBJ2-7, with unresolved D. Trimming shortened V by 4 bases and J by 0 bases, and 8 bases separated the two germline ends. The CDR3 length is 13 residues. Germline assignment: CDR1 SGHRS and CDR2 YFSETQ.

Ten or more counts support this clonotype. This rearrangement joins TRBV7-2 to TRBJ2-1, with TRBD1 matching over 8 bases. Germline V gives CDR1 SGHTA, CDR2 FQGNSA. Trimming at V came to 5 bases and at J to 15 bases, leaving 12 bases not matched to a gene. This CDR3 has 13 amino acids. The CDR3 sequence is CASSPDRRTGRFF. The CDR3 nucleotides are TGTGCCAGCAGCCCCGACAGGCGGACAGGGCGGTTCTTC.

This clonotype has just a few counts. The chain links TRBV5-4 to TRBJ2-7; no firm D call. Trimming left V 4 bases short and J 0 bases short, with 8 bases between. Germline CDR1 SGHNT, CDR2 YYREEE (reference sequence). This CDR3 has 13 amino acids. The CDR3 coding sequence is TGTGCCAGCAGCCGGACGGACTCCTACGAGCAGTACTTC. Amino acids: CASSRTDSYEQYF. Supplemented by reference TRBV5-4 and TRBJ2-7, the full variable domain reads ETGVTQSPTHLIKTRGQQVTLRCSSQSGHNTVSWYQQALGQGPQFIFQYYREEENGRGNFPPRFSGLQFPNYSSELNVNALELDDSALYLCASSRTDSYEQYFGPGTRLTVT.

The chain couples TRBV7-9 to TRBJ1-6; D is unresolved. V shed 1 base and J shed 10 bases, with 11 bases lying between them. CDR3 length: 14 residues. Per the germline V gene, CDR1 is SEHNR and CDR2 is FQNEAQ (reference sequence). The CDR3 loop reads CASSLDSRVSPLHF. The CDR3 DNA is TGTGCCAGCAGCTTAGACTCAAGGGTCTCACCCCTCCACTTT.

The table lists this clonotype with a few counts. A read error may account for a junction end that differs from germline. The chain joins TRBV7-7 to TRBJ2-1; D is undetermined. This CDR3 comprises 15 residues. CDR1 SSHAT and CDR2 FNYEAQ come from the germline V gene (reference sequence). CDR3 sequence reads: CASSLLGRFYNEQFF. CDR3 bases: TGTGCTAGCAGTCTCCTTGGGCGCTTCTACAATGAGCAGTTCTTC. Full variable domain (outside the CDR3, taken from reference TRBV7-7 and TRBJ2-1): GAGVSQSPRYKVTKRGQDVTLRCDPISSHATLYWYQQALGQGPEFLTYFNYEAQPDKSGLPSDRFSAERPEGSISTLTIQRTEQRDSAMYRCASSLLGRFYNEQFFGPGTRLTVL.

This clonotype was observed many times. The gene calls are TRBV7-3 and TRBJ2-1; D remains ambiguous. The length of the CDR3 is 13 residues. V was trimmed by 1 base and J by 8 bases, leaving 9 bases between them. The germline gives CDR1 SGHTA, CDR2 FQGTGA. This CDR3 reads CASSLMGVDEQFF. The CDR3 DNA reads as TGTGCCAGCAGCTTAATGGGTGTGGATGAGCAGTTCTTC.

This clonotype was detected only a few times. The J gene is TRBJ2-7, the V gene TRBV20-1, with D tentatively TRBD1 (5 bases). Germline CDR1 is DFQATT and CDR2 is SNEGSKA (reference sequence). Trimming took 0 bases from V and 3 from J, leaving 9 bases between them. The CDR3 loop spans 13 amino acids. As DNA, the CDR3 is TGCAGTGCTAGAGATTTTAGGGGCTACGAGCAGTACTTC. Amino acids: CSARDFRGYEQYF.

This clonotype was picked up a small number of times. The chain has TRBV11-2 and TRBJ2-1; 8 nucleotides line up with TRBD2. The germline gives CDR1 SGHAT, CDR2 FQNNGV. With 4 bases clipped from V and 2 bases from J, the junction kept 4 bases outside the gene matches. The CDR3 has 15 amino acids. In DNA, the CDR3 is TGTGCCAGCAGCTCCCGTAGCGGGACCTACAATGAGCAGTTCTTC. Amino acids: CASSSRSGTYNEQFF.

This clonotype showed up many times. The rearrangement joins TRBV5-1 to TRBJ1-6; unclear D gene. Germline V lookup: CDR1 SGHRS, CDR2 YFSETQ. The CDR3 runs 14 residues. The V end lost 7 bases, the J end lost 7 bases, and 15 bases lay between the germline ends. The CDR3 reads CASRRESTNSPLHF. DNA for the CDR3: TGCGCCAGCCGACGGGAGAGTACCAATTCACCCCTCCACTTT.

This clonotype was recorded at least ten times. This chain links TRBV28 with TRBJ2-3; TRBD1 is a possible D gene (6 bases). V was clipped by 7 bases and J by 1 base, with 12 bases between them. The V gene's germline CDR1 is MDHEN and CDR2 SYDVKM. This CDR3 spans 14 amino acids. The CDR3 DNA is TGTGCCAGCAATGGGGGCAGGGGCACAGATACGCAGTATTTT. It encodes CASNGGRGTDTQYF.

This clonotype was detected many times. This sequence joins TRBV12-3 or TRBV12-4 and TRBJ2-7; TRBD2 matches 8 bases. The CDR3 has 14 residues. The junction had 3 bases not matched to a gene; V was cut back by 3 bases and J by 2 bases. The DNA of the CDR3 is TGTGCCAGCAGTTTCTCCGGGAGGGCCTACGAGCAGTACTTC. The encoded protein is CASSFSGRAYEQYF.

This clonotype was found many times. The V gene is TRBV2, the J gene TRBJ1-6; maybe TRBD1 (6 bases). The germline V gene has CDR1 SNHLY and CDR2 FYNNEI. The V and J ends lost 4 bases and 8 bases respectively, with 12 bases between them. CDR3 size: 14 residues. The CDR3 is CASSVSRGDSPLHF. The CDR3 nucleotides are TGTGCCAGCAGTGTGTCGAGGGGGGATTCACCCCTCCACTTT.

This clonotype was recorded many times. CDR3 coding DNA: TGTGCCAGCAGTTTAAGGGGACTGATATCTGGAAACACCATATATTTT. Amino acid sequence: CASSLRGLISGNTIYF. This chain uses TRBV28 with TRBJ1-3, with D maybe TRBD1 (5 bases). V was shortened by 2 bases and J by 1 base, with 12 bases between the two germline ends. CDR3 length: 16 residues. CDR1 and CDR2 from the germline V gene are MDHEN and SYDVKM.

This chain joins TRBV7-2 and TRBJ1-5; D is unresolved. Trimming stripped 6 bases from V and 1 base from J, with 13 bases between. The CDR3 contains 15 residues. Germline CDR1 SGHTA, CDR2 FQGNSA. CDR3 amino acids: CASRTSAWSNQPQHF. Written as DNA, the CDR3 is TGTGCCAGCAGAACCAGCGCTTGGAGCAATCAGCCCCAGCATTTT.

The CDR3 loop reads CASSQPSSGANVLTF. CDR3 bases: TGTGCCAGCAGCCAGCCAAGCTCTGGGGCCAACGTCCTGACTTTC. The chain couples TRBV28 to TRBJ2-6; D is unresolved. The CDR3 covers 15 residues. The V gene lost 6 bases and the J gene lost 0 bases, with 9 bases spanning the gap. Germline lookup yields CDR1 MDHEN and CDR2 SYDVKM. Complete variable domain (other parts from reference TRBV28 and TRBJ2-6): DVKVTQSSRYLVKRTGEKVFLECVQDMDHENMFWYRQDPGLGLRLIYFSYDVKMKEKGDIPEGYSVSREKKERFSLILESASTNQTSMYLCASSQPSSGANVLTFGAGSRLTVL.

This clonotype occurred a few times. The chain uses TRBV5-1 and TRBJ2-1; D not resolved. Germline CDR1 SGHRS, CDR2 YFSETQ. CDR3 size: 12 residues. The germline V and J ends were trimmed by 4 bases and 4 bases, with 6 bases remaining between them. CDR3 protein: CASSPRYNEQFF. CDR3 bases: TGCGCCAGCAGCCCGAGATACAATGAGCAGTTCTTC.

V is TRBV19 and J is TRBJ2-2, with 11 positions matching TRBD2. V shed 7 bases and J 5 bases; nucleotides not matched to a gene: 6. The CDR3 length is 15 residues. CDR1 LNHDA and CDR2 SQIVND come from the germline V gene (reference sequence). CDR3 DNA: TGTGCCAGTAAAACTAGCGGGAGCGGTACCGGGGAGCTGTTTTTT. Its translation: CASKTSGSGTGELFF.

The table lists this clonotype with many counts. The chain combines TRBV2 with TRBJ2-1, with TRBD2 matching 14 bases. CDR1 is SNHLY, CDR2 FYNNEI, per germline. The CDR3 runs to 14 residues. V gave up 4 bases and J gave up 11 bases; unmatched junction bases: 4. CDR3 sequence (DNA): TGTGCCAGCAGTGGAGGACTAGCGGGGGGCAAGCAGTTCTTC. This translates into CASSGGLAGGKQFF.

This clonotype was seen ten or more times. Written as DNA, the CDR3 is TGTGCCAGCAGCTTGACCGTTTCGAACACTGAAGCTTTCTTT. This translates into CASSLTVSNTEAFF. The chain couples TRBV5-4 to TRBJ1-1; D is uncertain. CDR1 is SGHNT, CDR2 YYREEE, per germline (reference sequence). Trimming removed 1 base from V and 1 base from J, with 8 bases in between. CDR3 length: 14 residues. The entire variable domain, with the rest obtained from reference TRBV5-4 and TRBJ1-1, is as follows: ETGVTQSPTHLIKTRGQQVTLRCSSQSGHNTVSWYQQALGQGPQFIFQYYREEENGRGNFPPRFSGLQFPNYSSELNVNALELDDSALYLCASSLTVSNTEAFFGQGTRLTVV.

With regard to this clonotype: A much larger clone lies one base from this, so it may be a read error. This chain uses TRBV2 with TRBJ2-5; possibly TRBD1 or TRBD2 for D (6 bases each). V lost 9 bases, J lost 5 bases, and 19 bases lay in between. The CDR3 has 14 amino acids. From germline, CDR1 is SNHLY and CDR2 FYNNEI. This CDR3 reads CARRRSRGPETQYF. CDR3 in DNA: TGTGCCAGAAGAAGATCCCGGGGGCCGGAGACCCAGTACTTC.